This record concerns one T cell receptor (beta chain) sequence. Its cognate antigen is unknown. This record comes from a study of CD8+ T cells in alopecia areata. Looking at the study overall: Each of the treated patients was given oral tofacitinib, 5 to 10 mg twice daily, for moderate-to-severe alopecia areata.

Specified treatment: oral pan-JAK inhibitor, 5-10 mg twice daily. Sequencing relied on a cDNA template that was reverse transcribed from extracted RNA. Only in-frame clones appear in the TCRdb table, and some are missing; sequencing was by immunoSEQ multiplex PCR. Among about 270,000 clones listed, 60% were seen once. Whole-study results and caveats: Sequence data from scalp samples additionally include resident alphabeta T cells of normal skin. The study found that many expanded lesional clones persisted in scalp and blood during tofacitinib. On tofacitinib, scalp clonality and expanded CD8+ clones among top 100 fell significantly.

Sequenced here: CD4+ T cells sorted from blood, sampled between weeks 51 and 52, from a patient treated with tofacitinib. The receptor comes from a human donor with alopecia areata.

Here the CDR3 DNA reads TGTGCCTGGAGTGTAAGTAGCTCCTACGAGCAGTACTTC. This sequence encodes CAWSVSSSYEQYF. V and J are TRBV30 and TRBJ2-7, with D unresolved. The germline V gene has CDR1 GTSNPN and CDR2 SVGIG (reference sequence). This CDR3 has 13 residues. The germline V and J ends were trimmed by 0 bases and 0 bases, with 6 bases remaining between them.